Listed below are T cell receptor beta chains from one sample, sequenced in a study of T-cell memory formation after mild COVID-19. Via MiXCR, TCRdb re-called the 5' RACE reads, giving one row per CDR3 protein. The sample consists of hundreds of thousands of distinct CDR3 sequences, approximately 23% of them appearing once. What was sequenced was PBMCs or a T cell subset sorted from them (not recorded which). Receptor source: an adult woman who had mild COVID-19 (a few samples of this study predate the infection). Cell type and time point are not known. CDR3s include the opening cysteine and the closing phenylalanine or tryptophan. The D gene is left open where the match is weak. Expanded clones are given a class, and other clones once, few, many or no size at all.

few,TRBV6-2/TRBV6-3,TRBJ2-5,-,TGTGCCAGCAGTTACTCGGCGGGGGCCTTTGGGACCCAGTACTTC,CASSYSAGAFGTQYF
-,TRBV29-1,TRBJ2-1,-,TGCAGCGTTGAGCCCCGGCAGCGGCAGTTCTTC,CSVEPRQRQFF
few,TRBV11-2,TRBJ2-7,-,TGTGCCAGCAGCTTAGAGAGGGAGATCGGCGAGCAGTACTTC,CASSLEREIGEQYF
-,TRBV24-1,TRBJ2-3,TRBD2,TGTGCCACCAGTGACCCCGGACTAGCTAGGGCAGATACGCAGTATTTT,CATSDPGLARADTQYF
-,TRBV2,TRBJ2-3,-,TGTGCCAGCAGTGAACTTGGGAGTACAGATACGCAGTATTTT,CASSELGSTDTQYF
few,TRBV10-3,TRBJ2-5,-,TGTGCCATCAGTGGGCATGTACAGCAAGAGACCCAGTACTTC,CAISGHVQQETQYF
-,TRBV12-3/TRBV12-4,TRBJ1-2,-,TGTGCCAGCAGCCGTAAAGGGGACTATGGCTACACCTTC,CASSRKGDYGYTF
-,TRBV7-8,TRBJ1-2,-,TGTGCCAGCAGCTTAGTGGGGCAGGGAAACTATGGCTACACCTTC,CASSLVGQGNYGYTF
few,TRBV18,TRBJ2-7,-,TGTGCCAGCTCACTCGGGGCTAGTACCTACGAGCAGTACTTC,CASSLGASTYEQYF
-,TRBV11-2,TRBJ1-1,-,TGTGCCAGCAGCTATAAACAGGTGACGAACACTGAAGCTTTCTTT,CASSYKQVTNTEAFF
few,TRBV5-1,TRBJ2-5,TRBD2,TGCGCCAGCAGCTTCACTAGCGCGAAGGAGGAGACCCAGTACTTC,CASSFTSAKEETQYF
-,TRBV4-3,TRBJ2-7,TRBD2,TGCGCCAGCAGCCAAGATAGGCAGCGGGAGGCGCAGTACTTC,CASSQDRQREAQYF
-,TRBV29-1,TRBJ2-5,-,TGCAGCGTTGGCCTATGGGACAACCAAGAGACCCAGTACTTC,CSVGLWDNQETQYF
-,TRBV6-6,TRBJ1-2,-,TGTGCCAGCAGTTACTCGCTAGATTGGGGCTACACCTTC,CASSYSLDWGYTF
many,TRBV12-3/TRBV12-4,TRBJ2-2,TRBD2,TGTGCCAGCAGTTCCCCCCTAATATTAGCGGGGGGCCAACTGAACACCGGGGAGCTGTTTTTT,CASSSPLILAGGQLNTGELFF
-,TRBV7-9,TRBJ1-2,-,TGTGCCAGCAGCTTAAGAGCCTATGGCTACACCTTC,CASSLRAYGYTF
-,TRBV3-1,TRBJ2-3,-,TGTGCCAGCAGCCACGGACGCACAGATACGCAGTATTTT,CASSHGRTDTQYF
many,TRBV7-9,TRBJ2-1,-,TGTGCCAGCAGTCTCGACAGTACGAGAAATGAGCAGTTCTTC,CASSLDSTRNEQFF
-,TRBV18,TRBJ1-2,-,TGTGCCAGCTCACCCCCGGAGGGGTTCTATGGCTACACCTTC,CASSPPEGFYGYTF
few,TRBV28,TRBJ2-1,TRBD2,TGTGCCAGCACCCTGGGACTAGCGGGAGTCATCTCCTACAATGAGCAGTTCTTC,CASTLGLAGVISYNEQFF
-,TRBV6-2/TRBV6-3,TRBJ2-1,-,TGTGCCAGCGGCATAGGAGGTGAGCAGTTCTTC,CASGIGGEQFF
few,TRBV20-1,TRBJ1-6,-,TGCAGTGCTAGAGTGGGGAGAGGGAACTCCTATAATTCACCCCTCCACTTT,CSARVGRGNSYNSPLHF
few,TRBV20-1,TRBJ1-1,-,TGCAGTATCACCGGGGTAGGCACTGAAGCTTTCTTT,CSITGVGTEAFF
-,TRBV6-5,TRBJ1-1,-,TGTGCCAGCAGTACAGGGAATATTGAAGCTTTCTTT,CASSTGNIEAFF
few,TRBV6-5,TRBJ2-3,-,TGTGCCAGCAGTTACTCGGGGCAGGAAGCAGATACGCAGTATTTT,CASSYSGQEADTQYF
few,TRBV18,TRBJ2-3,-,TGTGCCAGCTCACCACGGCCACCTAGCACAGATACGCAGTATTTT,CASSPRPPSTDTQYF
-,TRBV18,TRBJ1-2,-,TGTGCCAGCTCACCGCCGAACGGGGACTATGGCTACACCTTC,CASSPPNGDYGYTF
many,TRBV12-3/TRBV12-4,TRBJ1-3,-,TGTGCCAGCAGTTTATCAGTGGCTGGAAACACCATATATTTT,CASSLSVAGNTIYF
-,TRBV7-8,TRBJ1-1,-,TGTGCCAGCAGCTTGTTACAGACCCTCGAGGCTTTCTTT,CASSLLQTLEAFF
-,TRBV6-1,TRBJ2-2,-,TGTGCCAGCAAATGGGACTCCTCAACGGGCGGGGAGCTGTTTTTT,CASKWDSSTGGELFF
-,TRBV5-1,TRBJ2-7,TRBD2,TGCGCCAGCGCCCGGGGGACGGGGACTAGCGCCTACGAGCAGTACTTC,CASARGTGTSAYEQYF
-,TRBV7-2,TRBJ2-3,TRBD1,TGTGCCAGCAGCTGGACAGGGGTTAACACAGATACGCAGTATTTT,CASSWTGVNTDTQYF
-,TRBV5-1,TRBJ1-2,-,TGCGCCAGCAGCGTATCCCAGGGCTTTGGCTACACCTTC,CASSVSQGFGYTF
-,TRBV19,TRBJ2-2,-,TGTGCCAGTAGGGTGGCAGGGAGTGGCACCGGGGAGCTGTTTTTT,CASRVAGSGTGELFF
-,TRBV12-3/TRBV12-4,TRBJ1-1,-,TGTGCCAGCCTTTCGGTGAACACTGAAGCTTTCTTT,CASLSVNTEAFF
few,TRBV3-1,TRBJ2-3,TRBD2,TGTGCCAGCAGCTCGGGACTAGCGGGGGTCCTGAGTGGAGATACGCAGTATTTT,CASSSGLAGVLSGDTQYF
few,TRBV5-6,TRBJ2-5,TRBD2,TGTGCCAGCAGCTTGCCAGCGGGGGGAGAGACCCAGTACTTC,CASSLPAGGETQYF
-,TRBV12-3/TRBV12-4,TRBJ1-1,-,TGTGCCAGCAGTTTATTCTCCGAGACCGAAGCTTTCTTT,CASSLFSETEAFF
few,TRBV5-1,TRBJ2-3,-,TGCGCCAGCAGCAGGGGGACGGTTCAAGGTACGCAGTATTTT,CASSRGTVQGTQYF
few,TRBV4-1,TRBJ2-3,-,TGCGCCAGCAGCCCATATGGAGTTGGCACAGATACGCAGTATTTT,CASSPYGVGTDTQYF
few,TRBV12-3/TRBV12-4,TRBJ2-1,-,TGTGCCAGCAGTTTACGCCGGTCCGCCATCATATACAATGAGCAGTTCTTC,CASSLRRSAIIYNEQFF
many,TRBV4-1,TRBJ2-7,-,TGCGCCAGCAGCGAACAACAGGGTTACGAGCAGTACTTC,CASSEQQGYEQYF
-,TRBV6-2/TRBV6-3,TRBJ2-5,-,TGTGCCAGCAGTTACCTCAGCGCTCAAGAGACCCAGTACTTT,CASSYLSAQETQYF
-,TRBV20-1,TRBJ2-7,TRBD1,TGCAGTGCTAGAGTCGGGACAGGGGACGAGCAGTACTTC,CSARVGTGDEQYF
-,TRBV12-3/TRBV12-4,TRBJ2-4,TRBD1,TGTGCCAGCAGCCCGGGACAGGGCGCGGAAAACATTCAGTACTTC,CASSPGQGAENIQYF
-,TRBV20-1,TRBJ2-7,TRBD2,TGCAGTGCTTCCCCGGGACTAGCCACCTACGAGCAGTACTTC,CSASPGLATYEQYF
-,TRBV10-3,TRBJ2-7,-,TGTGCCGCCCGGGATCAGACCTACGAGCAGTACTTC,CAARDQTYEQYF
-,TRBV15,TRBJ2-3,-,TGTGCCACCCAATACGCTCTACTCACAGATACGCAGTATTTT,CATQYALLTDTQYF
-,TRBV29-1,TRBJ2-7,-,TGCAGCGTGCAGGGGCTCAACTACGAGCAGTACTTC,CSVQGLNYEQYF
-,TRBV7-3,TRBJ1-1,-,TGTGCCAGCAGCTTAGCCGGGACTAATTTGGGTGAAGCTTTCTTT,CASSLAGTNLGEAFF
few,TRBV27,TRBJ2-7,TRBD1,TGTGCCAGCAGGTCACAGGGGAGCTCCTACGAGCAGTACTTC,CASRSQGSSYEQYF
few,TRBV12-3/TRBV12-4,TRBJ2-5,-,TGTGCCAGCAGTTTTGGGCAGCCAGGGCTAGAGACCCAGTACTTC,CASSFGQPGLETQYF